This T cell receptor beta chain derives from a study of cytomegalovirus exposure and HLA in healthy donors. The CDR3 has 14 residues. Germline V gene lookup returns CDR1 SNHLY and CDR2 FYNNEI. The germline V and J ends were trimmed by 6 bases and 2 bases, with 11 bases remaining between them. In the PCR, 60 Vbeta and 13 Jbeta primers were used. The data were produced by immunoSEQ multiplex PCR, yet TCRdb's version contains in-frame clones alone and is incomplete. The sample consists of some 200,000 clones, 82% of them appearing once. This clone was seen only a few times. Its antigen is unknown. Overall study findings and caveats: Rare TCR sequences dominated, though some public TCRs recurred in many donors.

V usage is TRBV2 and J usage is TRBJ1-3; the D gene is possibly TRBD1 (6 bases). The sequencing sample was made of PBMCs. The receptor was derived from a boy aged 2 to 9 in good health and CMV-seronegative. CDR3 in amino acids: CASRRGITGNTIYF. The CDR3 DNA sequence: TGTGCCAGCAGGAGGGGGATCACTGGAAACACCATATATTTT.